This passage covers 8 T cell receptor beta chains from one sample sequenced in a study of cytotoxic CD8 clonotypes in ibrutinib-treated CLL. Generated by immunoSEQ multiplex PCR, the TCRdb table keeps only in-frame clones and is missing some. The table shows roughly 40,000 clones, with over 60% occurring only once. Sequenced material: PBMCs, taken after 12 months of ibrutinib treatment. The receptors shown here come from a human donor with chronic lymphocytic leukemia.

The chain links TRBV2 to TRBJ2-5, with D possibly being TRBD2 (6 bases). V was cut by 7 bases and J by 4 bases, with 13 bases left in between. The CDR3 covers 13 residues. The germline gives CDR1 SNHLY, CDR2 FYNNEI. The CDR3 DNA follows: TGTGCCAGCACCAGGGACTCAGCAGAGACCCAGTACTTC. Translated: CASTRDSAETQYF.

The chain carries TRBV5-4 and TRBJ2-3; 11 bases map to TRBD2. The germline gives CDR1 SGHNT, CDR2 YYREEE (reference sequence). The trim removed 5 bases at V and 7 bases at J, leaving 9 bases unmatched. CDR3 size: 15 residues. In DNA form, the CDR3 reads TGTGCCAGCAGTTCGACTAGCGGGAAGGTGAATACGCAGTATTTT. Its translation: CASSSTSGKVNTQYF.

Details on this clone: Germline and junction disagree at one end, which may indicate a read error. The CDR3 nucleotides read TGCGCCAGCAGCCAGAGCGGGAGTCGGGAGACCCAGTACTTC. Translating it yields CASSQSGSRETQYF. This chain joins TRBV25-1 and TRBJ2-5, with 8 bases fitting TRBD2. Germline V gene lookup returns CDR1 MGHDK and CDR2 SYGVNS. This CDR3 has 14 residues. The variable domain in full, completed from reference TRBV25-1 and TRBJ2-5, reads EADIYQTPRYLVIGTGKKITLECSQTMGHDKMYWYQQDPGMELHLIHYSYGVNSTEKGDLSSESTVSRIRTEHFPLTLESARPSHTSQYLCASSQSGSRETQYFGPGTRLLVL.

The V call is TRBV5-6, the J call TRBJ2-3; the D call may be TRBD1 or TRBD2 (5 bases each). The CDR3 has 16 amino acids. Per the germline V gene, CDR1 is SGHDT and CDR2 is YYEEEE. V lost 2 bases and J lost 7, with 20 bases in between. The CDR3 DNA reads TGTGCCAGCAGCTTATCTTCAGTTGGGGGAGCAAATACGCAGTATTTT. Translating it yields CASSLSSVGGANTQYF.

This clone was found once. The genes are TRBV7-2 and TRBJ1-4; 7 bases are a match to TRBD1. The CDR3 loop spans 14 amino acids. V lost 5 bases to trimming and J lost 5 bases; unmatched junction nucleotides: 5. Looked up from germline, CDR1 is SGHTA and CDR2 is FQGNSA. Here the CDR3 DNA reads TGTGCCAGCAGCCGGGACAGCGAGAATGAAAAACTGTTTTTT. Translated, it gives CASSRDSENEKLFF. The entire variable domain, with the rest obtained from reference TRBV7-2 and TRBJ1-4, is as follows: GAGVSQSPSNKVTEKGKDVELRCDPISGHTALYWYRQSLGQGLEFLIYFQGNSAPDKSGLPSDRFSAERTGGSVSTLTIQRTQQEDSAVYLCASSRDSENEKLFFGSGTQLSVL.

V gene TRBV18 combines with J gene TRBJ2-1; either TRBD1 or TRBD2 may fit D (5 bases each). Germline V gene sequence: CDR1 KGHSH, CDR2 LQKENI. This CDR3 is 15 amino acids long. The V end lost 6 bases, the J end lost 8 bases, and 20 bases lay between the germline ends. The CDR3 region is CASSLTSGTTDEQFF. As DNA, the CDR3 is TGTGCCAGCTCCCTCACTAGTGGGACCACGGATGAGCAGTTCTTC.

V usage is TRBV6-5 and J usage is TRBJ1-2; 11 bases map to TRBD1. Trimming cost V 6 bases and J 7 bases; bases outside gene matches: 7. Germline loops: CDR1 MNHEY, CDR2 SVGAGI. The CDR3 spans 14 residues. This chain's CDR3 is CASSLGQGAGGYTF. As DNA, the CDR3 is TGTGCCAGCAGCCTCGGACAGGGGGCAGGTGGCTACACCTTC.

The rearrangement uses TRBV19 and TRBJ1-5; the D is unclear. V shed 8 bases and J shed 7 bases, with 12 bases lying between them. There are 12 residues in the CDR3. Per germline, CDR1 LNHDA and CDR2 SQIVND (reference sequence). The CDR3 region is CASEVLGQPQHF. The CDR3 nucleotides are TGTGCCAGTGAGGTGTTAGGCCAGCCCCAGCATTTT.